Listed here are 7 T cell receptor beta chains from one sample, sequenced in a study of blood T cell repertoires in COVID-19. Profiled with immunoSEQ multiplex PCR; TCRdb holds only in-frame clones, not every one. The sample carries 100,000 to 150,000 clones, approximately 70% recorded once. Material for sequencing was peripheral blood. The origin of the receptors is a woman aged 70-85 years with acute or convalescent COVID-19.

This clone has more than one count but fewer than ten. Other DNA sequences from this sample encode an identical CDR3 as well. The genes are TRBV19 and TRBJ2-5; 8 nucleotides line up with TRBD1. CDR1 is LNHDA, CDR2 SQIVND, per germline (reference sequence). The CDR3 covers 13 residues. The junction had 8 bases not matched to a gene; V was cut back by 9 bases and J by 5 bases. For the CDR3, the DNA is TGTGCCAGCTCGACAGGGGATGCGGAGACCCAGTACTTC. Its translation: CASSTGDAETQYF. The full variable domain, completed using reference TRBV19 and TRBJ2-5, is DGGITQSPKYLFRKEGQNVTLSCEQNLNHDAMYWYRQDPGQGLRLIYYSQIVNDFQKGDIAEGYSVSREKKESFPLTVTSAQKNPTAFYLCASSTGDAETQYFGPGTRLLVL.

The V and J genes are TRBV6-2 or TRBV6-3 and TRBJ1-6; perhaps TRBD1 as D (5 bases). The CDR3 totals 14 residues. Germline-derived CDR1 and CDR2 are MNHEY and SVGEGT. Trimming removed 5 bases at V and 6 bases at J, with 11 bases between. The CDR3 sequence is CASSGGLINSPLHF. CDR3 coding DNA: TGTGCCAGCAGTGGGGGACTGATTAATTCACCCCTCCACTTT.

This clone was seen a few times. The rearrangement uses TRBV5-5 and TRBJ1-2, with a possible D match to TRBD1 (5 bases). The CDR3 covers 12 residues. Germline lookup yields CDR1 SGHKS and CDR2 YYEKEE (reference sequence). Trimming took 0 bases from V and 7 from J, leaving 7 bases between them. The CDR3 DNA is TGTGCCAGCAGCTTGGACAGGTTTGGCTACACCTTC. It yields the protein CASSLDRFGYTF. The full variable domain, completed using reference TRBV5-5 and TRBJ1-2, is DAGVTQSPTHLIKTRGQQVTLRCSPISGHKSVSWYQQVLGQGPQFIFQYYEKEERGRGNFPDRFSARQFPNYSSELNVNALLLGDSALYLCASSLDRFGYTFGSGTRLTVV.

This clone is a singleton in its sample. This chain connects TRBV5-6 to TRBJ2-7; D is uncertain. V was pared by 0 bases and J by 0 bases, with 10 bases between. The CDR3 length is 15 residues. Germline V gene sequence: CDR1 SGHDT, CDR2 YYEEEE. The chain's CDR3 is CASSLAGRSSYEQYF. CDR3 nucleotides: TGTGCCAGCAGCTTGGCTGGTAGGAGCTCCTACGAGCAGTACTTC. Together with reference TRBV5-6 and TRBJ2-7, the CDR3 gives the full variable domain: DAGVTQSPTHLIKTRGQQVTLRCSPKSGHDTVSWYQQALGQGPQFIFQYYEEEERQRGNFPDRFSGHQFPNYSSELNVNALLLGDSALYLCASSLAGRSSYEQYFGPGTRLTVT.

The CDR3 DNA reads as TGCGCCAGCAGCTTAGCGGGTAGCGGGAGGGTTGAATCCTACGAGCAGTACTTC. Residues: CASSLAGSGRVESYEQYF. This sequence joins TRBV5-1 and TRBJ2-7; the match to TRBD2 covers 11 bases. Trimming at V came to 2 bases and at J to 1 base, leaving 11 bases not matched to a gene. Germline CDR1 and CDR2: SGHRS and YFSETQ. The CDR3 length is 18 residues.

This clone was seen a few times. This chain connects TRBV18 to TRBJ1-2; 7 bases are a match to TRBD1. The germline V gene has CDR1 KGHSH and CDR2 LQKENI. CDR3 size: 15 residues. V shed 3 bases and J 7 bases; nucleotides not matched to a gene: 11. In DNA form, the CDR3 reads TGTGCCAGCTCACCCGGAGCGACAGGGAAGTTTGGCTACACCTTC. Translated: CASSPGATGKFGYTF.

The rearrangement uses TRBV6-5 and TRBJ2-4, with 7 bases identical to TRBD1. CDR3 length equals 14 residues. Per germline, CDR1 MNHEY and CDR2 SVGAGI. V gave up 2 bases and J gave up 6 bases; unmatched junction bases: 4. CDR3 in DNA: TGTGCCAGCAGTTACCGACAGGGTGGAAACATTCAGTACTTC. Amino acids: CASSYRQGGNIQYF.